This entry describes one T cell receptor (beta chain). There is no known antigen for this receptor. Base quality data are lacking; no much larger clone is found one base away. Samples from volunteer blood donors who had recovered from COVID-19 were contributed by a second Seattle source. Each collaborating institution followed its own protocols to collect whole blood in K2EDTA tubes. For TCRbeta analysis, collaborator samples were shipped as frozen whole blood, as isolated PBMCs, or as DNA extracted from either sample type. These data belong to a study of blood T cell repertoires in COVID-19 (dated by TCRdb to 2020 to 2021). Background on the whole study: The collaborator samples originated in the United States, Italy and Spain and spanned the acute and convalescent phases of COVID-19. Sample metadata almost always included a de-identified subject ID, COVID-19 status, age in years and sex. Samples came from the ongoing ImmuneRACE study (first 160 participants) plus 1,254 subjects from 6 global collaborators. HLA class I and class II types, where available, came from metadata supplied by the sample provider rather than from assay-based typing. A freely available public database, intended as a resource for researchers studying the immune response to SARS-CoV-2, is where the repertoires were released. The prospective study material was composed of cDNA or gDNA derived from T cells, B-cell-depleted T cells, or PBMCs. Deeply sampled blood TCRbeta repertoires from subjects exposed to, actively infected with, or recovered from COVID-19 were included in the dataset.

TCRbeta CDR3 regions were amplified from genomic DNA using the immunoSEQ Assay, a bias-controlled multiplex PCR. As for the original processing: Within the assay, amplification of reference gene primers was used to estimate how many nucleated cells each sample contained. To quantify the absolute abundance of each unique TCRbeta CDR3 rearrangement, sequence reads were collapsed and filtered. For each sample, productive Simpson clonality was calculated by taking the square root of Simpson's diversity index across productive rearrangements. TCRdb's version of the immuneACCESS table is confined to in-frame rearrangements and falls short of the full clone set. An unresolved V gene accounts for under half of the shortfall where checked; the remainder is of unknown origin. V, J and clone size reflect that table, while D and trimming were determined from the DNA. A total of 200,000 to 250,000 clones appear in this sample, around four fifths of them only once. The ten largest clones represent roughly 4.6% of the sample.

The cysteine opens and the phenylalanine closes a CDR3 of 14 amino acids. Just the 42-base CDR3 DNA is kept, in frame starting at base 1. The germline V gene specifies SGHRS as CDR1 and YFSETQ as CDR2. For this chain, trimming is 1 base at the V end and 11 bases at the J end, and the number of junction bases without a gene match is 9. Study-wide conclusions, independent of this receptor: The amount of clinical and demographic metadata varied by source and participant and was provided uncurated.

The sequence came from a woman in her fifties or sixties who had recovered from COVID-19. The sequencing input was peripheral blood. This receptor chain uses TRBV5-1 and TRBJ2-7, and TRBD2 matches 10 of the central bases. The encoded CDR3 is CASSLKPSGGWKYF. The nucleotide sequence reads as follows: TGCGCCAGCAGCTTGAAGCCTAGCGGGGGCTGGAAGTACTTC.